This is a list of T cell receptor beta chains from one sample in a study of early T cells in non-severe SARS-CoV-2 infection. In TCRdb, the 5' RACE reads were re-called with MiXCR into one record per CDR3 protein. Altogether about 30,000 distinct CDR3 sequences are present, around 4.2% being singletons, with the ten largest covering about 7.5%. The sequenced sample was whole blood. All receptors derive from an adult who was a healthcare worker with PCR-confirmed SARS-CoV-2 infection or an uninfected control (not recorded which). Each CDR3 is given with its conserved first and last residue. A D gene is named only where the DNA matches it firmly. Only some rows state a clone size, as once, few, many or a class for expanded clones.

many,NA,10,TRBV29-1,TRBJ2-5,CSVGRETQYF,TGCAGCGTTGGGCGGGAGACCCAGTACTTC
many,TRBD2,15,TRBV7-9,TRBJ2-7,CASTPSGSFQWEQYF,TGTGCCAGCACCCCTAGCGGGTCCTTCCAGTGGGAGCAGTACTTC
many,TRBD1,15,TRBV10-3,TRBJ2-1,CANQKGDRQGNEQFF,TGTGCCAATCAGAAGGGGGACAGGCAAGGTAATGAGCAGTTCTTC
many,NA,15,TRBV7-9,TRBJ2-1,CASSLSGGTRNEQFF,TGTGCCAGCAGCTTATCTGGGGGGACAAGGAATGAGCAGTTCTTC
NA,TRBD1,14,TRBV11-1,TRBJ2-7,CASSLGQGAKEQYF,TGTGCCAGCAGCTTAGGACAGGGGGCCAAGGAGCAGTACTTC
many,NA,14,TRBV25-1,TRBJ1-6,CASSDSGYNSPLHF,TGTGCCAGCAGTGATTCCGGGTATAATTCACCCCTCCACTTT
many,NA,15,TRBV7-2,TRBJ1-2,CASSLGGILSDGYTF,TGTGCCAGCAGCTTAGGGGGGATATTGTCGGATGGCTACACCTTC
many,NA,11,TRBV29-1,TRBJ2-7,CSVIHRGEQYF,TGCAGCGTGATTCATCGGGGGGAGCAGTACTTC
NA,NA,13,TRBV10-3,TRBJ1-1,CAISDRAATEAFF,TGTGCCATCAGTGACAGGGCCGCCACTGAAGCTTTCTTT
many,TRBD1,15,TRBV7-8,TRBJ1-4,CASSLGRGLEKKLFF,TGTGCCAGCAGCTTAGGGAGGGGGCTAGAGAAAAAACTGTTTTTT
many,TRBD1,16,TRBV5-6,TRBJ2-2,CASSPQTGDGTGELFF,TGTGCCAGCAGCCCTCAGACAGGGGATGGAACCGGGGAGCTGTTTTTT
many,NA,13,TRBV6-1,TRBJ2-1,CASSPGAYNEQFF,TGTGCCAGCAGTCCTGGAGCCTACAATGAGCAGTTCTTC
many,TRBD1,11,TRBV29-1,TRBJ2-7,CSGGTAYEQYF,TGCAGCGGGGGGACAGCGTACGAGCAGTACTTC
NA,NA,14,TRBV3-1,TRBJ1-1,CASSQRDVNTEAFF,TGTGCCAGCAGCCAAAGGGATGTGAACACTGAAGCTTTCTTT
many,NA,14,TRBV20-1,TRBJ1-2,CSAINPGVGYGYTF,TGCAGTGCCATAAACCCCGGTGTCGGCTATGGCTACACCTTC
many,NA,13,TRBV7-6,TRBJ1-6,CASKRKDGSPLHF,TGTGCCAGCAAACGGAAGGATGGATCACCCCTCCACTTT
many,TRBD2,14,TRBV29-1,TRBJ2-1,CSVRRSGSVGEQFF,TGCAGCGTCCGTCGTAGCGGGAGCGTAGGTGAGCAGTTCTTC
few,TRBD1,14,TRBV12-3/TRBV12-4,TRBJ1-3,CASSRGTAGNTIYF,TGTGCCAGCAGTCGGGGGACAGCTGGAAACACCATATATTTT
NA,TRBD1,15,TRBV7-2,TRBJ2-4,CASSLGQGGSNIQYF,TGTGCCAGCAGCTTGGGACAGGGGGGATCGAACATTCAGTACTTC
NA,NA,12,TRBV27,TRBJ1-1,CASSEGGAGAFF,TGTGCCAGCAGTGAAGGGGGGGCAGGAGCTTTCTTT
many,NA,13,TRBV7-2,TRBJ2-3,CASSFRLADTQYF,TGTGCCAGCAGCTTTAGGCTCGCAGATACGCAGTATTTT